What follows are 3 T cell receptor beta chains derived from one specimen sequenced in a study of T cell changes during pregnancy in multiple sclerosis. Some clones are missing from TCRdb's copy, which holds only in-frame ones; the method was immunoSEQ multiplex PCR. The sample lists 30,000 to 45,000 clones, roughly 90% seen once, with roughly 7.7% in the top ten. Here the sequenced sample was CD8+ T cells from peripheral blood mononuclear cells, taken before pregnancy. The receptors come from a female donor with multiple sclerosis, enrolled in a pregnancy study.

In this sample, this clone is medium-sized. The rearrangement joins TRBV9 to TRBJ1-1, with TRBD1 identical over 9 bases. The CDR3 runs 16 residues. In germline, CDR1 is SGDLS, CDR2 YYNGEE. Germline trimming cut 1 base from V and 4 bases from J; bases unmatched to any gene: 8. For the CDR3, the DNA is TGTGCCAGCAGCGTAACAGGGGGCGATATGACCACTGAAGCTTTCTTT. Its protein is CASSVTGGDMTTEAFF.

V usage is TRBV15 and J usage is TRBJ2-2; the D gene is possibly TRBD1 (5 bases). CDR3 length: 15 amino acids. Germline V CDR1 and CDR2: LNHNV, YYDKDF (reference sequence). V was cut by 6 bases and J by 3 bases, with 14 bases left in between. In nucleotides, the CDR3 is TGTGCCACCAGTATGCAGGGAAGGGACACCGGGGAGCTGTTTTTT. Translating it yields CATSMQGRDTGELFF.

The rearrangement uses TRBV29-1 and TRBJ2-1; the D gene is possibly TRBD1 (5 bases). With 3 bases removed from V and 9 bases from J, the gap between germline ends came to 15 bases. CDR1 SQVTM and CDR2 ANQGSEA come from the germline V gene. The CDR3 sequence is 13 residues long. The CDR3, as DNA: TGCAGCGTTGAGTCAGACAGTTCTGGTGAGCAGTTCTTC. Protein sequence: CSVESDSSGEQFF.